This T cell receptor beta chain was found in a study of response to subunit inactivated influenza vaccine. This clonotype was counted a few times. TCRdb re-called the RT-PCR reads with MiXCR, one entry per CDR3 protein. The sample yields about 540,000 distinct CDR3 sequences, approximately 24% seen once. CDR3 size: 16 residues. Unmatched junction bases numbered 8, after V lost 4 bases and J lost 4 bases. The same data also contributed to another study, on T cells expressing NK-cell markers. That paper adds: In generating TCR beta cDNA, 5'RACE template switching with UMIs was used.

Sequences were derived from CD4+ T cells sorted from PBMCs, sampled 11 to 12 days after vaccination. The receptor was isolated from a man in his fifties or sixties who received an inactivated influenza vaccine. The gene calls are TRBV12-3 or TRBV12-4 and TRBJ2-7; the match to TRBD2 covers 12 bases. The CDR3 sequence: CASSSPWTSGKYEQYF. The CDR3, as DNA: TGTGCCAGCAGTTCACCCTGGACTAGCGGGAAATACGAGCAGTACTTC.